Sequencing of this T cell receptor beta chain was carried out in a study of blood T cell repertoires in COVID-19. Study-wide context: Samples taken during acute and convalescent COVID-19 were collected in the United States, Italy and Spain. Nucleic acid was either cDNA or gDNA, and it came from T cells, B-cell-depleted T cells, or PBMCs.

Sequencing was performed with immunoSEQ multiplex PCR; in TCRdb, only in-frame clones are kept and a portion is missing. The sample comprises under 45,000 clones, approximately 85% of which are singletons, and roughly two fifths rests with the top ten. The length of the CDR3 is 18 residues. Germline V CDR1 and CDR2: SNHLY, FYNNEI. V lost 6 bases, J lost 0 bases, and 9 bases stayed unmatched. The sequence was obtained from a man aged 60 to 75 with active or convalescent COVID-19. The sample taken for sequencing was peripheral blood. The chain combines TRBV2 with TRBJ2-6, with 9 bases identical to TRBD1. This CDR3 reads CASSVQGASRSGANVLTF. The CDR3 nucleotides are TGTGCCAGCAGCGTACAGGGGGCGTCCCGCTCTGGGGCCAACGTCCTGACTTTC.